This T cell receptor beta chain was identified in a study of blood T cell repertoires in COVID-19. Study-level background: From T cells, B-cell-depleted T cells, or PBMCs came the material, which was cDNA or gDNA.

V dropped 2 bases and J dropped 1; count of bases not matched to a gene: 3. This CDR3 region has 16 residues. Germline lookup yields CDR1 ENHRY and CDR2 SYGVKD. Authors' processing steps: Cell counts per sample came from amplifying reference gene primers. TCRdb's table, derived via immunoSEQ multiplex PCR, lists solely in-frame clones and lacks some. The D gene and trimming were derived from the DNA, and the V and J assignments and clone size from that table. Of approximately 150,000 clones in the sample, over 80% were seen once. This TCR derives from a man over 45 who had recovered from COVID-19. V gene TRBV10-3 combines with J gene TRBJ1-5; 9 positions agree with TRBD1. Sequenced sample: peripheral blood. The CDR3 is CAISETGTGSNQPQHF. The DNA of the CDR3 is TGTGCCATCAGTGAGACCGGGACAGGGAGCAATCAGCCCCAGCATTTT.